These T cell receptor beta chains were read from a single sample in a study of blood T cell repertoires in COVID-19. The assay was immunoSEQ multiplex PCR, and TCRdb's table has in-frame clones only and misses some. The table has about 250,000 clones, roughly four fifths seen once. Sequences were obtained from peripheral blood. The receptors were gathered from a man aged 80 or over with acute or convalescent COVID-19. Each CDR3 is given with its conserved first and last residue. D genes are given only for firm matches. Size tells how often a clone was seen (once, few, many) or the class of an expanded clone, and some rows leave it out.

CDR3 protein | CDR3 DNA | J gene | clone size | D gene | V gene
CASSLEAGTEQYF | TGTGCCAGCAGCTTAGAAGCAGGCACCGAGCAGTACTTC | TRBJ2-7 | once | NA | TRBV7-6
CASSQLMHTGGNEQFF | TGCGCCAGCAGCCAATTAATGCATACAGGGGGCAATGAGCAGTTCTTC | TRBJ2-1 | NA | TRBD1 | TRBV4-1
CACGGSSGNTIYF | TGTGCCTGCGGGGGCAGCTCTGGAAACACCATATATTTT | TRBJ1-3 | NA | NA | TRBV6-6
CASSQGHEAGVIYNEQFF | TGTGCCAGCAGCCAAGGGCATGAAGCGGGAGTTATCTACAATGAGCAGTTCTTC | TRBJ2-1 | NA | TRBD2 | TRBV4-2
CASRYRGLDYGYTF | TGTGCCAGCAGGTACAGGGGGTTAGACTATGGCTACACCTTC | TRBJ1-2 | NA | TRBD1 | TRBV2
CAISGGTGALRPQPQHF | TGTGCCATCAGTGGCGGGACAGGGGCTCTAAGGCCTCAGCCCCAGCATTTT | TRBJ1-5 | NA | TRBD1 | TRBV10-3
CASSFGGGLVGTEAFF | TGTGCCAGCAGCTTTGGCGGGGGCCTTGTCGGCACTGAAGCTTTCTTT | TRBJ1-1 | NA | NA | TRBV5-4
CASSESLTGGKLFF | TGTGCCAGCAGCGAATCCCTGACAGGGGGAAAACTGTTTTTT | TRBJ1-4 | NA | TRBD1 | TRBV4-2
CASSSGTGGSNQPQHF | TGCGCCAGCAGCTCGGGGACAGGGGGTAGCAATCAGCCCCAGCATTTT | TRBJ1-5 | NA | TRBD1 | TRBV5-1
CASSADLFYEQYF | TGTGCCAGCAGCGCGGATTTATTTTACGAGCAGTACTTC | TRBJ2-7 | NA | NA | TRBV5-4
CASSPGEPSRKQYF | TGTGCCAGCAGCCCCGGGGAGCCCTCGCGAAAGCAGTACTTC | TRBJ2-7 | NA | NA | TRBV5-4
CASSQDRRWYNEQFF | TGTGCCAGCAGCCAAGACAGGAGGTGGTATAATGAGCAGTTCTTC | TRBJ2-1 | NA | NA | TRBV3-1/TRBV3-2
CSVGQGPPYEQYF | TGCAGCGTAGGACAGGGACCCCCCTACGAGCAGTACTTC | TRBJ2-7 | NA | TRBD1 | TRBV29-1
CASSLGAEADTQYF | TGTGCCAGCAGCTTGGGGGCGGAGGCAGATACGCAGTATTTT | TRBJ2-3 | NA | NA | TRBV11-3
CASSMGRVTYEQYF | TGTGCCAGCAGCATGGGGAGGGTCACCTACGAGCAGTACTTC | TRBJ2-7 | NA | TRBD2 | TRBV3-1/TRBV3-2
CASSLSANRGSRYNEQFF | TGCGCCAGCAGCTTGTCGGCTAACAGGGGGTCGCGCTACAATGAGCAGTTCTTC | TRBJ2-1 | few | TRBD1 | TRBV5-1